Listed below are T cell receptor beta chains from one sample, sequenced in a study of blood T cell repertoires in COVID-19. Profiling relied on immunoSEQ multiplex PCR, and the TCRdb table lists in-frame clones only, not all of them. The sample records 120,000 to 150,000 clones, roughly 84% being singletons. The sample was PBMCs or T cells enriched from blood (not recorded which). The receptors were sampled from a man aged 35-49 years with acute COVID-19. Both conserved end residues are part of each CDR3. A D gene is named only where the DNA matches it firmly. Part of the rows lack a size; the others show once, few, many or a class for expanded clones.

D: .; V: TRBV3-1/TRBV3-2; size: .; J: TRBJ1-1; CDR3: CASSHPSRGTEAFF; DNA: TGTGCCAGCAGCCACCCTTCTCGGGGCACTGAAGCTTTCTTT
D: .; V: TRBV5-5; size: .; J: TRBJ1-1; CDR3: CASSLESGNTEAFF; DNA: TGTGCCAGCAGCTTGGAGTCGGGGAACACTGAAGCTTTCTTT
D: TRBD1; V: TRBV29-1; size: .; J: TRBJ1-2; CDR3: CSDHARTGFSNYGYTF; DNA: TGCAGCGATCATGCGAGGACAGGATTCTCTAACTATGGCTACACCTTC
D: .; V: TRBV29-1; size: .; J: TRBJ2-3; CDR3: CSEGRDTDTQYF; DNA: TGCAGCGAGGGGCGGGACACAGATACGCAGTATTTT
D: TRBD1; V: TRBV6-4; size: .; J: TRBJ2-7; CDR3: CATGYKGGLIYEQYF; DNA: TGTGCCACGGGATACAAAGGGGGCTTGATCTACGAGCAGTACTTC
D: .; V: TRBV3-1/TRBV3-2; size: .; J: TRBJ2-7; CDR3: CASSQGPGVSYEQYF; DNA: TGTGCCAGCAGCCAAGGCCCAGGGGTCTCCTACGAGCAGTACTTC
D: TRBD1; V: TRBV7-7; size: .; J: TRBJ2-7; CDR3: CASSKGGEGYEQYF; DNA: TGTGCCAGCAGCAAAGGGGGCGAGGGATACGAGCAGTACTTC
D: TRBD2; V: TRBV11-3; size: .; J: TRBJ2-1; CDR3: CASSTGGPYNEQFF; DNA: TGTGCCAGCAGCACGGGGGGACCCTACAATGAGCAGTTCTTC
D: .; V: TRBV7-2; size: .; J: TRBJ1-3; CDR3: CASGFPGGNTIYF; DNA: TGTGCCAGCGGATTCCCGGGGGGCAACACCATATATTTT
D: .; V: TRBV5-1; size: .; J: TRBJ2-2; CDR3: CASTNNRAANTGELFF; DNA: TGCGCCAGCACTAATAACCGAGCGGCTAACACCGGGGAGCTGTTTTTT
D: .; V: TRBV11-2; size: .; J: TRBJ2-1; CDR3: CASIDRRGRNNEQFF; DNA: TGTGCCAGCATCGACCGGAGGGGCCGTAACAATGAGCAGTTCTTC
D: .; V: TRBV23-1; size: .; J: TRBJ1-2; CDR3: CASSLIRVPNCYGYTF; DNA: TGCGCCAGCAGTCTAATCCGGGTCCCTAACTGCTATGGCTACACCTTC
D: TRBD1; V: TRBV7-2; size: few; J: TRBJ1-6; CDR3: CASSLAGQANSPLHF; DNA: TGTGCCAGCAGCTTAGCCGGACAGGCTAATTCACCCCTCCACTTT
D: TRBD1; V: TRBV5-8; size: .; J: TRBJ1-2; CDR3: CASSRDRGRPGARGYTF; DNA: TGTGCCAGCAGCCGGGACAGGGGGCGCCCAGGTGCTCGTGGCTACACCTTC
D: .; V: TRBV4-2; size: once; J: TRBJ2-7; CDR3: CASRSTEPPYEQYF; DNA: TGTGCCAGCAGAAGCACTGAGCCTCCCTACGAGCAGTACTTC
D: TRBD2; V: TRBV28; size: few; J: TRBJ2-1; CDR3: CASGLAGDSSYNEQFF; DNA: TGTGCCAGCGGACTAGCGGGCGACAGCTCCTACAATGAGCAGTTCTTC
D: TRBD2; V: TRBV5-1; size: .; J: TRBJ2-3; CDR3: CASSFEAGAPDTQYF; DNA: TGCGCCAGCAGCTTTGAGGCGGGAGCACCAGATACGCAGTATTTT
D: TRBD2; V: TRBV11-2; size: once; J: TRBJ2-1; CDR3: CASSFSGSKFSDEQFF; DNA: TGTGCCAGCAGCTTTAGCGGGAGTAAGTTCTCGGATGAGCAGTTCTTC
D: TRBD2; V: TRBV11-3; size: .; J: TRBJ2-2; CDR3: CASSLGLADTGELFF; DNA: TGTGCCAGCAGCTTGGGACTAGCGGACACCGGGGAGCTGTTTTTT
D: TRBD1; V: TRBV12-3/TRBV12-4; size: .; J: TRBJ1-2; CDR3: CASTTGGNYGYTF; DNA: TGTGCCAGCACTACAGGGGGCAACTATGGCTACACCTTC
D: TRBD2; V: TRBV13; size: .; J: TRBJ2-3; CDR3: CASSPGSGSSDTQYF; DNA: TGTGCCAGCAGCCCCGGTAGCGGGAGTTCAGATACGCAGTATTTT
D: .; V: TRBV19; size: once; J: TRBJ1-5; CDR3: CASSSRNSNQPQHF; DNA: TGTGCCAGTAGCTCCAGAAATAGCAATCAGCCCCAGCATTTT